These 26 T cell receptor beta chains came from one sample sequenced in a study of early T cells in non-severe SARS-CoV-2 infection. MiXCR, run by TCRdb on the 5' RACE reads, gives a single entry per CDR3 protein. The sample has about 76,000 distinct CDR3 sequences, over 9% seen once; the top ten hold approximately 4.5%. The sample taken for sequencing was whole blood. Receptors originate from an adult who was a healthcare worker with PCR-confirmed SARS-CoV-2 infection or an uninfected control (not recorded which).

The sample holds many counts of this clonotype. V usage is TRBV5-1 and J usage is TRBJ1-4; D call uncertain. This CDR3 is 15 amino acids long. The V and J ends lost 4 bases and 0 bases respectively, with 10 bases between them. The germline V gene has CDR1 SGHRS and CDR2 YFSETQ. The chain's CDR3 is CASSEGYATNEKLFF. DNA of the CDR3: TGCGCCAGCAGCGAAGGGTATGCAACTAATGAAAAACTGTTTTTT.

This clonotype has only a few counts. V and J are TRBV7-2 and TRBJ1-2; 7 positions agree with TRBD1. CDR1 is SGHTA and CDR2 is FQGNSA in the germline V gene. CDR3 size: 14 residues. V shed 6 bases, J shed 4 bases, and the junction held 8 bases outside the gene matches. CDR3 amino acids: CASSKGGQPYGYTF. The CDR3 bases are TGTGCCAGCAGTAAAGGGGGACAGCCCTATGGCTACACCTTC.

The rearrangement links TRBV7-2 to TRBJ1-5; no clear D. V was shortened by 5 bases and J by 6 bases, with 14 bases between the two germline ends. The V gene's germline CDR1 is SGHTA and CDR2 FQGNSA. CDR3 length: 14 amino acids. CDR3 sequence (DNA): TGTGCCAGCAGCCAGCAGCCTTTCAGTCAGCCCCAGCATTTT. This sequence encodes CASSQQPFSQPQHF.

This clonotype was recorded a few times. The rearrangement links TRBV10-2 to TRBJ2-7, with D perhaps TRBD1 (6 bases). The germline CDR1 and CDR2 sequences are WSHSY and SAAADI. This CDR3 has 14 residues. Trimming took off 3 bases at V and 2 bases at J, with 11 bases between the two ends. CDR3 sequence (DNA): TGCGCCAGCAGTGACGACAGGATGACCTACGAGCAGTACTTC. Protein: CASSDDRMTYEQYF.

This clonotype was recorded many times. The chain combines TRBV7-3 with TRBJ1-1, with 7 positions matching TRBD1. Looked up from germline, CDR1 is SGHTA and CDR2 is FQGTGA. J was trimmed by 11 bases and V by 5 bases; bases with no gene match: 8. The CDR3 is 12 residues long. CDR3: CASSSLTGRAFF. The CDR3 DNA reads TGTGCCAGCAGCAGCTTGACAGGGAGGGCTTTCTTT.

In nucleotides, the CDR3 is TGTGCCAGCAACCCTAGGGTATCCTCTGGAAACACCATATATTTT. Amino acid sequence: CASNPRVSSGNTIYF. The V call is TRBV6-6, the J call TRBJ1-3; D is unclear. V shed 7 bases and J shed 0 bases, with 13 bases lying between them. Germline V CDR1 and CDR2: MNHNY, SVGAGI (reference sequence). The CDR3 length is 15 residues.

This clonotype was counted ten times or more. V gene TRBV5-1 combines with J gene TRBJ2-1; D is possibly TRBD2 (5 bases). The germline CDR1 and CDR2 sequences are SGHRS and YFSETQ. The CDR3 sequence is 16 residues long. Trimming removed 5 bases at V and 1 base at J, with 16 bases between. The CDR3 DNA reads as TGCGCCAGCAGTACCGGACTCCAGTATTCCTACAATGAGCAGTTCTTC. This gives the protein CASSTGLQYSYNEQFF.

This clonotype was seen a handful of times. The chain combines TRBV29-1 with TRBJ2-5; TRBD2 might be the D (6 bases). Germline CDR1 SQVTM, CDR2 ANQGSEA. V lost 4 bases, J lost 5 bases, and 14 bases lay in between. CDR3 length: 13 residues. CDR3 residues: CSVGLARMETQYF. CDR3 in DNA: TGCAGCGTTGGGCTAGCGCGGATGGAGACCCAGTACTTC.

This clonotype has just a few counts. The chain recombines TRBV20-1 with TRBJ2-1, with 8 bases fitting TRBD2. The germline CDR1 and CDR2 sequences are DFQATT and SNEGSKA (reference sequence). Trimming at V came to 4 bases and at J to 9 bases, leaving 11 bases not matched to a gene. The CDR3 runs to 14 residues. The CDR3 region has the DNA TGCAGTGCTATATACGGGGGGGCCGGCGGTGAGCAGTTCTTC. Encoded protein: CSAIYGGAGGEQFF.

Concerning this clonotype itself: This clone may be a read error of a much larger clone one base away. The rearrangement joins TRBV11-2 to TRBJ2-7; TRBD2 might be the D (5 bases). Trimming took off 1 base at V and 6 bases at J, with 22 bases between the two ends. There are 17 residues in the CDR3. Germline V gene lookup returns CDR1 SGHAT and CDR2 FQNNGV. The CDR3 region is CASSLAWGAGETFEQYF. In DNA form, the CDR3 reads TGTGCCAGCAGCTTAGCTTGGGGAGCAGGAGAAACCTTCGAGCAGTACTTC. Combining the CDR3 with reference TRBV11-2 and TRBJ2-7 gives the whole variable domain EAGVAQSPRYKIIEKRQSVAFWCNPISGHATLYWYQQILGQGPKLLIQFQNNGVVDDSQLPKDRFSAERLKGVDSTLKIQPAKLEDSAVYLCASSLAWGAGETFEQYFGPGTRLTVT.

V is TRBV9 and J is TRBJ1-4; 7 bases agree with TRBD1. V lost 4 bases, J lost 7 bases, and 10 bases stayed unmatched. Germline V gene data show CDR1 as SGDLS and CDR2 as YYNGEE. The CDR3 loop spans 15 amino acids. Here the CDR3 reads CASSPGQERSEKLFF. CDR3 nucleotide sequence: TGTGCCAGCAGCCCCGGACAGGAGAGAAGTGAAAAACTGTTTTTT.

This clonotype was recorded a few times. The chain uses TRBV4-1 and TRBJ1-1; D is ambiguous. The ends were cut back, 6 bases at V and 5 bases at J, with 13 bases in the middle. The CDR3 extends over 13 amino acids. The germline V gene encodes CDR1 MGHRA and CDR2 YSYEKL. The CDR3 DNA is TGCGCCAGCAGTCGTATAGGGAATACTGAAGCTTTCTTT. Translating it yields CASSRIGNTEAFF.

Comments on this clonotype: Sequence at one end of the junction differs from germline and may be a read error. The V call is TRBV9, the J call TRBJ2-7, with D possibly called TRBD1 or TRBD2 (5 bases each). From germline, CDR1 is SGDLS and CDR2 YYNGEE. This CDR3 has 14 amino acids. In nucleotides, the CDR3 is TGTGCCAGCAGTTTATCCGGGGCCTCCCACGAGCAGTACTTC. Residues: CASSLSGASHEQYF.

At least ten counts were recorded for this clonotype. V and J are TRBV6-6 and TRBJ2-1; D is perhaps TRBD1 or TRBD2 (5 bases each). Germline V gene sequence: CDR1 MNHNY, CDR2 SVGAGI (reference sequence). This CDR3 is built from 18 residues. V was pared by 5 bases and J by 3 bases, with 23 bases between. The CDR3 DNA sequence: TGTGCCAGCAGTGGGAGACAGACAGATTCAATATTCTACAATGAGCAGTTCTTC. Translation: CASSGRQTDSIFYNEQFF.

This clonotype has only a few counts. V and J are TRBV2 and TRBJ1-1; TRBD1 aligns across 10 bases. CDR3 length equals 15 residues. From germline, CDR1 is SNHLY and CDR2 FYNNEI. The V and J ends lost 8 bases and 4 bases, in that order; junction bases with no gene match: 10. CDR3: CASAAGTGVGTEAFF. CDR3 coding DNA: TGTGCCAGCGCCGCCGGGACAGGGGTGGGCACTGAAGCTTTCTTT.

This clonotype came up many times. This chain uses TRBV5-1 with TRBJ2-2; TRBD2 aligns across 14 bases. With V trimmed by 0 bases and J by 0 bases, 7 bases remained unmatched. Germline lookup yields CDR1 SGHRS and CDR2 YFSETQ. The CDR3 consists of 20 residues. Written as DNA, the CDR3 is TGCGCCAGCAGCTTGGACCCCCCGGGACTAGCGGGAGCGAACACCGGGGAGCTGTTTTTT. Protein product: CASSLDPPGLAGANTGELFF. Full variable domain (rest looked up from reference TRBV5-1 and TRBJ2-2): KAGVTQTPRYLIKTRGQQVTLSCSPISGHRSVSWYQQTPGQGLQFLFEYFSETQRNKGNFPGRFSGRQFSNSRSEMNVSTLELGDSALYLCASSLDPPGLAGANTGELFFGEGSRLTVL.

In this sample, this clonotype turned up many times. The chain uses TRBV2 and TRBJ1-1; possible D gene TRBD1, 5 bases. The CDR3 has 14 residues. Trimming cost V 6 bases and J 1 base, with 12 bases left between them. CDR1 and CDR2 (germline): SNHLY, FYNNEI. CDR3 in DNA: TGTGCCAGCAGCCACCGGACAAAGAACACTGAAGCTTTCTTT. Its protein product is CASSHRTKNTEAFF.

The sample holds many counts of this clonotype. The chain joins TRBV10-2 to TRBJ2-3; TRBD2 agrees at 7 bases. The length of the CDR3 is 12 residues. J lost 3 bases, V lost 8 bases, and 2 bases had no gene match. Germline CDR1 and CDR2: WSHSY and SAAADI. As DNA, the CDR3 is TGCGCCAGCTCCGGGAGGACAGATACGCAGTATTTT. It specifies CASSGRTDTQYF.

The chain uses TRBV7-2 and TRBJ2-7, with TRBD1 matching over 8 bases. Unmatched junction bases numbered 5, after V lost 5 bases and J lost 11 bases. Germline CDR1 reads SGHTA; CDR2 reads FQGNSA. CDR3 length: 11 amino acids. DNA for the CDR3: TGTGCCAGCAGCCTACAGGGGGACAAGTACTTC. Its protein product is CASSLQGDKYF.

This clonotype came up many times. The gene calls are TRBV20-1 and TRBJ2-7; 7 nucleotides match TRBD1. This CDR3 is built from 14 residues. Germline V gives CDR1 DFQATT, CDR2 SNEGSKA (reference sequence). J was trimmed by 0 bases and V by 6 bases; bases with no gene match: 8. The CDR3 bases are TGCAGTGCCCAATCCGGACAGGCCTCCTACGAGCAGTACTTC. Encoded protein: CSAQSGQASYEQYF.

This clonotype was counted a few times. The gene calls are TRBV5-6 and TRBJ1-2; D unclear. This CDR3 has 12 residues. V was cut by 4 bases and J by 3 bases, with 7 bases left in between. CDR1 is SGHDT and CDR2 is YYEEEE in the germline V gene. DNA of the CDR3: TGTGCCAGCAGCCGCCCCGACTATGGCTACACCTTC. Translation: CASSRPDYGYTF.

The chain couples TRBV2 to TRBJ2-2; 7 bases align to TRBD2. CDR1 is SNHLY, CDR2 FYNNEI, per germline. CDR3 length: 17 residues. V shed 2 bases, J shed 1 base, and the junction held 7 bases outside the gene matches. CDR3 bases: TGTGCCAGCAGTGAAAAAGCGGGGAGCAAGAACACCGGGGAGCTGTTTTTT. The encoded protein is CASSEKAGSKNTGELFF.

This clonotype appeared a few times. The chain combines TRBV20-1 with TRBJ2-1, with D possibly matching TRBD2 (7 bases). Germline CDR1 reads DFQATT; CDR2 reads SNEGSKA (reference sequence). The V and J ends lost 3 bases and 8 bases respectively, with 17 bases between them. The CDR3 has 14 amino acids. The CDR3 sequence is CSARTLRGRDEQFF. The CDR3, as DNA: TGCAGTGCTAGGACGCTGCGGGGGCGGGATGAGCAGTTCTTC.

This clonotype occurred a few times. This rearrangement joins TRBV11-3 to TRBJ2-7; no definite D call. CDR3 length: 14 amino acids. CDR1 is SGHNT and CDR2 is YENEEA in the germline V gene. V was pared by 1 base and J by 4 bases, with 11 bases between. The DNA of the CDR3 is TGTGCCAGCAGCTTAGTGGCAGGATCGTACGAGCAGTACTTC. Its protein is CASSLVAGSYEQYF.

This clonotype appeared a few times. The chain carries TRBV29-1 and TRBJ2-1; 9 positions match TRBD1. Germline V gene sequence: CDR1 SQVTM, CDR2 ANQGSEA. J lost 9 bases, V lost 7 bases, and 7 bases had no gene match. CDR3 size: 12 residues. The CDR3 coding sequence is TGCAGCGGGGGGGACAGGGAAGGTGAGCAGTTCTTC. Translated: CSGGDREGEQFF.

This clonotype occurred a few times. This chain joins TRBV6-1 and TRBJ1-6, with a possible D match to TRBD1 (6 bases). Trimming cost V 10 bases and J 0 bases, with 16 bases left between them. CDR3 size: 16 residues. CDR1 and CDR2 (germline): MNHNS, SASEGT. CDR3 residues: CAMGGGGRSYNSPLHF. As DNA, the CDR3 is TGTGCCATGGGAGGGGGGGGGCGCTCCTATAATTCACCCCTCCACTTT.